The clone carrying this TCR beta chain was observed at least ten times. Antigen: not known. The germline gives CDR1 SNHLY, CDR2 FYNNEI. The CDR3 is 13 residues long. V was trimmed by 5 bases and J by 4 bases, leaving 11 bases between them. The data were obtained in a study of T cells in Graves' hyperthyroidism and ophthalmopathy. Study details: Before any treatment, at initial diagnosis, peripheral blood was collected.

Each 10 ml fresh peripheral blood draw supplied the PBMCs. RNA transcripts served as the template for amplifying TCR beta CDR3 regions. With the HTBI primer set, the TCR CDR3 went through a first round of RT-PCR. TCRdb re-called the multiplex PCR reads through MiXCR, storing one row per CDR3 protein. The table lists hundreds of thousands of distinct CDR3 sequences, over 12% of them singletons. Study results and caveats: Ophthalmopathy and stable hyperthyroidism were told apart by a 13 V-J model.

This chain connects TRBV2 to TRBJ1-2; no clear D gene. The sample consisted of blood. The TCR originated in a woman between 40 and 50 years old with Graves' ophthalmopathy. The CDR3 DNA sequence: TGTGCCAGCAGTCCCAATGACGGCTATGGCTACACCTTC. This sequence encodes CASSPNDGYGYTF.